These 22 T cell receptor beta chains came from one sample sequenced in a study of T cell responses to AZD1222 COVID-19 vaccine (dated by TCRdb to the early 2020s). The library relied on the immunoSEQ multiplex PCR assay. In its TCRdb copy, this immuneACCESS table keeps in-frame sequences only and misses some clones. Where compared with another copy, unresolved V genes explain less than half of these, and the others have no known cause. The sample yields tens of thousands of clones; around three quarters were counted once. The top ten clones comprise roughly 21% of the sample. The intended sense of this specimen's time point label: about 28 days (+/-7) after the second vaccine dose. What this sample's treatment or condition label stands for: meningococcal conjugate vaccine given as trial control. Sequenced material: peripheral blood, taken 28 days after the second dose of the MenACWY control vaccine. The receptors come from an adult who received the MenACWY meningococcal vaccine as a control.

The V call is TRBV3-1 (or the pseudogene TRBV3-2), the J call TRBJ2-2, with D uncertain. The CDR3 spans 14 residues. Trimming took off 4 bases at V and 6 bases at J, with 12 bases between the two ends. Germline loops: CDR1 LGHDT, CDR2 YNNKEL (reference sequence). The CDR3 DNA reads TGTGCCAGCAGCCCCCCGTATGGGTCCGGGGAGCTGTTTTTT. This codes for CASSPPYGSGELFF.

CDR3 region: CAWSVDSYEQYF. Written as DNA, the CDR3 is TGTGCCTGGAGTGTAGACAGTTACGAGCAGTACTTC. This chain links TRBV30 with TRBJ2-7, with D maybe TRBD1 (5 bases). CDR3 length equals 12 residues. The V gene's germline CDR1 is GTSNPN and CDR2 SVGIG (reference sequence). V lost 0 bases and J 4 bases, leaving 7 bases between the germline ends.

The chain couples TRBV18 to TRBJ2-1; no clear D gene. CDR3 length equals 13 residues. CDR1 is KGHSH and CDR2 is LQKENI in the germline V gene. The germline V and J ends were trimmed by 4 bases and 8 bases, with 12 bases remaining between them. CDR3 in amino acids: CASSRSYRDEQFF. The CDR3 DNA reads TGTGCCAGCTCACGGAGCTACCGGGATGAGCAGTTCTTC.

The rearrangement uses TRBV19 and TRBJ2-3; D is undetermined. V was cut by 7 bases and J by 10 bases, with 24 bases left in between. CDR3 length equals 15 residues. Germline V gene lookup returns CDR1 LNHDA and CDR2 SQIVND (reference sequence). The CDR3 sequence: CASKGTADPSLSQYF. The DNA for the CDR3 is TGTGCCAGTAAAGGTACGGCGGACCCGTCGTTGTCGCAGTATTTT.

The CDR3, as DNA: TGTGCTAGTGGTCGGGACAGGGTCTACGAGCAGTACTTC. It translates to CASGRDRVYEQYF. The chain combines TRBV12-5 with TRBJ2-7, with 9 bases aligning to TRBD1. V lost 5 bases to trimming and J lost 3 bases; unmatched junction nucleotides: 2. Per the germline V gene, CDR1 is LGHNT and CDR2 is FRNRAP. The CDR3 runs 13 residues.

The chain links TRBV27 to TRBJ1-5, with D possibly matching TRBD1 (5 bases). V shed 5 bases and J shed 2 bases, with 7 bases lying between them. Per germline, CDR1 MNHEY and CDR2 SMNVEV (reference sequence). CDR3 length: 13 residues. CDR3 sequence: CASSIRGNQPQHF. CDR3 in DNA: TGTGCCAGCAGTATCAGGGGCAATCAGCCCCAGCATTTT.

This sequence joins TRBV5-1 and TRBJ1-1, with no clear D. The CDR3 runs to 13 residues. V was shortened by 1 base and J by 5 bases, with 9 bases between the two germline ends. Looked up from germline, CDR1 is SGHRS and CDR2 is YFSETQ. The CDR3 reads CASSLSAETEAFF. The CDR3, as DNA: TGCGCCAGCAGCTTGTCGGCCGAGACTGAAGCTTTCTTT.

The chain carries TRBV6-5 and TRBJ1-4; TRBD1 matches 10 bases. Trimming cost V 6 bases and J 7 bases; bases outside gene matches: 8. CDR1 is MNHEY and CDR2 is SVGAGI in the germline V gene. This CDR3 is built from 15 residues. The CDR3 DNA sequence: TGTGCCAGCAGAGACGACAGGGGGCGCGTTGAAAAACTGTTTTTT. Protein: CASRDDRGRVEKLFF.

The V and J genes are TRBV7-2 and TRBJ1-1; possible D gene TRBD1, 6 bases. CDR1 and CDR2 from the germline V gene are SGHTA and FQGNSA. This CDR3 is 16 amino acids long. Trimming took off 5 bases at V and 4 bases at J, with 20 bases between the two ends. CDR3 nucleotide sequence: TGTGCCAGCAGCCCACTGACAGGCGCATGGGGCACTGAAGCTTTCTTT. It codes for CASSPLTGAWGTEAFF.

This rearrangement joins TRBV5-5 to TRBJ1-1; D possibly corresponds to TRBD1 (5 bases). V was cut by 0 bases and J by 1 base, with 13 bases left in between. The CDR3 sequence is 16 residues long. Looked up from germline, CDR1 is SGHKS and CDR2 is YYEKEE (reference sequence). This CDR3 reads CASSLAIGHGNTEAFF. The CDR3 nucleotides are TGTGCCAGCAGCTTGGCGATTGGACATGGGAACACTGAAGCTTTCTTT.

This rearrangement joins TRBV11-2 to TRBJ2-7; 8 bases agree with TRBD1. The germline gives CDR1 SGHAT, CDR2 FQNNGV. The CDR3 sequence is 15 residues long. The J segment lost 6 bases and the V segment lost 0 bases, leaving 7 bases of the junction unmatched. This chain's CDR3 is CASSLDLDRVGEQYF. CDR3 in DNA: TGTGCCAGCAGCTTAGATCTGGACAGGGTGGGCGAGCAGTACTTC.

This clone was detected only a few times. The CDR3 DNA reads as TGCGCCAGCAGCCAAGGACTAGTAAGAGAGACCCAGTACTTC. Its translation is CASSQGLVRETQYF. The gene calls are TRBV4-1 and TRBJ2-5; tentative D call: TRBD2 (6 bases). Trimming pared 1 base from V and 4 bases from J, leaving 10 bases between. The germline V gene encodes CDR1 MGHRA and CDR2 YSYEKL. The CDR3 contains 14 residues.

The rearrangement uses TRBV5-1 and TRBJ2-1, with 11 bases lining up with TRBD2. The CDR3 spans 18 residues. CDR1 SGHRS and CDR2 YFSETQ come from the germline V gene. V shed 0 bases, J shed 6 bases, and the junction held 11 bases outside the gene matches. The CDR3 bases are TGCGCCAGCAGCTTGGACCCCATCGGGACTAGCGGTCTCAATGAGCAGTTCTTC. Translated, it gives CASSLDPIGTSGLNEQFF.

The chain uses TRBV7-6 and TRBJ1-1; D perhaps matches TRBD1 (6 bases). The CDR3 runs 13 residues. From germline, CDR1 is SGHVS and CDR2 FNYEAQ. Deletions cut 6 bases from V and 3 bases from J, with 11 bases between. The CDR3: CASSANRDTEAFF. CDR3 sequence (DNA): TGTGCCAGCAGTGCTAACAGGGACACTGAAGCTTTCTTT.

The chain has TRBV19 and TRBJ2-5; TRBD1 might be the D (5 bases). Per germline, CDR1 LNHDA and CDR2 SQIVND (reference sequence). Between the trimmed V and J ends, which lost 1 base and 3 bases, there was a span of 6 bases. The CDR3 loop spans 13 amino acids. DNA of the CDR3: TGTGCCAGTAGTATAGTGACAGAAGAGACCCAGTACTTC. The encoded protein is CASSIVTEETQYF.

The chain joins TRBV7-9 to TRBJ2-2; TRBD1 matches 8 bases. V shed 3 bases, J shed 0 bases, and the junction held 6 bases outside the gene matches. The germline CDR1 and CDR2 sequences are SEHNR and FQNEAQ (reference sequence). The CDR3 has 17 amino acids. The CDR3 spells CASSFQDRGPNTGELFF. CDR3 bases: TGTGCCAGCAGCTTCCAAGACAGGGGTCCGAACACCGGGGAGCTGTTTTTT.

The chain carries TRBV2 and TRBJ2-7, with TRBD1 identical over 7 bases. This CDR3 comprises 14 residues. V was pared by 1 base and J by 4 bases, with 4 bases of the junction left unmatched. Germline CDR1 SNHLY, CDR2 FYNNEI. The CDR3 DNA is TGTGCCAGCAGTGAAGGGCAGGGGGAGTACGAGCAGTACTTC. It yields the protein CASSEGQGEYEQYF.

The V call is TRBV5-8, the J call TRBJ2-4; 7 bases map to TRBD1. The CDR3 is 12 residues long. The V gene end was trimmed by 5 bases and the J gene end by 11 bases; junction bases not matched to a gene: 7. In germline, CDR1 is SGHTS, CDR2 YDEGEE. The CDR3 region is CASRLTGAVQYF. The CDR3 coding sequence is TGTGCCAGCAGACTCACAGGGGCCGTTCAGTACTTC.

This chain links TRBV5-1 with TRBJ2-2; TRBD1 agrees at 11 bases. V was pared by 4 bases and J by 4 bases, with 6 bases of the junction left unmatched. CDR1 and CDR2 (germline): SGHRS, YFSETQ. This CDR3 contains 16 residues. CDR3 DNA sequence: TGCGCCAGCAGCGGGACCGGGACAGGGGGCACCGGGGAGCTGTTTTTT. As protein: CASSGTGTGGTGELFF.

This clone has only a few counts. The chain combines TRBV27 with TRBJ2-1, with D perhaps being TRBD1 or TRBD2 (5 bases each). Deletions cut 2 bases from V and 4 bases from J, with 18 bases between. The CDR3 is 17 amino acids. Looked up from germline, CDR1 is MNHEY and CDR2 is SMNVEV (reference sequence). The CDR3 sequence is CASSLRGPSWGYNEQFF. DNA for the CDR3: TGTGCCAGCAGTTTAAGGGGACCCAGCTGGGGTTACAATGAGCAGTTCTTC.

The chain uses TRBV18 and TRBJ2-6; 8 bases map to TRBD1. This CDR3 is 19 amino acids long. In germline, CDR1 is KGHSH, CDR2 LQKENI. With 5 bases clipped from V and 0 bases from J, the junction kept 12 bases outside the gene matches. CDR3 sequence reads: CASSTTQQGVGSGANVLTF. CDR3 bases: TGTGCCAGCTCAACTACTCAACAGGGGGTGGGCTCTGGGGCCAACGTCCTGACTTTC.

The chain links TRBV6-6 to TRBJ2-3; weak D call: TRBD1 (6 bases). CDR1 and CDR2 (germline): MNHNY, SVGAGI (reference sequence). This CDR3 region has 14 residues. V lost 5 bases, J lost 4 bases, and 13 bases lay in between. CDR3 in DNA: TGTGCCAGCAGTCAAGGACAGCCGGCAGATACGCAGTATTTT. Its translation is CASSQGQPADTQYF.